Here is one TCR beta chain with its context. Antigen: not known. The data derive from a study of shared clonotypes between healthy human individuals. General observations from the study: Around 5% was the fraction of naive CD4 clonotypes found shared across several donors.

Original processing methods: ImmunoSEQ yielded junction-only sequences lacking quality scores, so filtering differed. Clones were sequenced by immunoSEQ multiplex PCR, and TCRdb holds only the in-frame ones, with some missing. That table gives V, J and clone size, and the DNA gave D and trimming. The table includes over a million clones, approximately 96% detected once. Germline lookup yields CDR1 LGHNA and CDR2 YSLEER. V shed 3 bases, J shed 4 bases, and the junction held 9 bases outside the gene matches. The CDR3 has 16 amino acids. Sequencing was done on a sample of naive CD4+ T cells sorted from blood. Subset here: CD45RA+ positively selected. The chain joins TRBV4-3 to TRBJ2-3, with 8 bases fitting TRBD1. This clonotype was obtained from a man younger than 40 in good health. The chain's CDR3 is CASSHGSDRVSDTQYF. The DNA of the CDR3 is TGCGCCAGCAGCCATGGGTCGGACAGGGTATCAGATACGCAGTATTTT.